Listed here are 20 T cell receptor beta chains from one sample, sequenced in a study of human T cells and chemical hapten exposure. Each CDR3 protein gets one entry after TCRdb re-called the RACE reads with MiXCR. The table has 150,000 to 200,000 distinct CDR3 sequences, approximately 29% seen once. Specified time point: pre-sensitization, week 0. Treatment given: therapeutic diphenylcyclopropenone sensitization with weekly scalp DPC. This material consisted of whole blood, taken in connection with sensitization to the hapten diphenylcyclopropenone (DPC). Receptor source: a woman under 40 with alopecia areata. Some clones in this sample may be carry-over from other donors' samples.

The CDR3 sequence is CASSSGLSGNTIYF. DNA of the CDR3: TGCGCCAGCAGCTCCGGGTTGTCTGGAAACACCATATATTTT. This rearrangement joins TRBV5-1 to TRBJ1-3; D unclear. CDR1 SGHRS and CDR2 YFSETQ come from the germline V gene. The CDR3 length is 14 residues. Between the trimmed V and J ends, which lost 3 bases and 1 base, there was a span of 8 bases.

At least ten counts were recorded for this clonotype. The CDR3 is CSASRQGSVGEQFF. As DNA, the CDR3 is TGCAGCGCTTCTCGGCAGGGGTCGGTAGGTGAGCAGTTCTTC. V is TRBV29-1 and J is TRBJ2-1; D is possibly TRBD1 (6 bases). From germline, CDR1 is SQVTM and CDR2 ANQGSEA. The CDR3 is 14 residues long. The V gene lost 7 bases and the J gene lost 9 bases, with 22 bases spanning the gap.

The chain links TRBV29-1 to TRBJ1-2, with 7 bases matching TRBD1. The trim removed 3 bases at V and 3 bases at J, leaving 7 bases unmatched. CDR1 SQVTM and CDR2 ANQGSEA come from the germline V gene. CDR3 size: 14 residues. CDR3 DNA sequence: TGCAGCGTTGAGGGTAAGGGACAGCACTATGGCTACACCTTC. It encodes CSVEGKGQHYGYTF.

This chain joins TRBV6-2 or TRBV6-3 and TRBJ2-1, with 8 bases aligning to TRBD2. The trim removed 3 bases at V and 0 bases at J, leaving 10 bases unmatched. CDR1 is MNHEY and CDR2 is SVGEGT in the germline V gene. This CDR3 region has 18 residues. The CDR3 loop reads CASSYPPGLGSSYNEQFF. CDR3 nucleotide sequence: TGTGCCAGCAGTTATCCTCCGGGACTAGGGAGCTCCTACAATGAGCAGTTCTTC.

This clonotype was observed a few times. In DNA, the CDR3 is TGCAGTGTCACAGGTGGAGTCCGAGTCCGCGGAGATACGCAGTATTTT. It translates to CSVTGGVRVRGDTQYF. The rearrangement uses TRBV20-1 and TRBJ2-3; possible D gene TRBD1, 5 bases. The CDR3 has 16 amino acids. Germline V gene lookup returns CDR1 DFQATT and CDR2 SNEGSKA (reference sequence). The V gene lost 7 bases and the J gene lost 5 bases, with 25 bases spanning the gap.

V gene TRBV7-2 combines with J gene TRBJ1-4; maybe TRBD1 (6 bases). Trimming left V 6 bases short and J 5 bases short, with 10 bases between. The CDR3 sequence is 13 residues long. Germline CDR1 reads SGHTA; CDR2 reads FQGNSA. CDR3 loop: CASSTQGNEKLFF. The CDR3 region has the DNA TGTGCCAGCAGTACACAGGGCAATGAAAAACTGTTTTTT.

The V call is TRBV10-3, the J call TRBJ2-1; D remains ambiguous. This CDR3 has 15 residues. Trimming shortened V by 0 bases and J by 1 base, and 7 bases separated the two germline ends. The germline V gene encodes CDR1 ENHRY and CDR2 SYGVKD. The CDR3, as DNA: TGTGCCATCAGTGAGTCGTACAATTCCTACAATGAGCAGTTCTTC. Protein product: CAISESYNSYNEQFF.

This clonotype appeared a single time. The chain couples TRBV19 to TRBJ1-4; 8 bases match TRBD1. J gave up 4 bases and V 7 bases, and 8 bases lay outside the gene matches. CDR1 is LNHDA and CDR2 is SQIVND in the germline V gene (reference sequence). This CDR3 is built from 15 residues. The CDR3 protein is CASMMQGAGNEKLFF. For the CDR3, the DNA is TGTGCCAGTATGATGCAGGGGGCCGGTAATGAAAAACTGTTTTTT. Full variable domain (remainder filled in from reference TRBV19 and TRBJ1-4): DGGITQSPKYLFRKEGQNVTLSCEQNLNHDAMYWYRQDPGQGLRLIYYSQIVNDFQKGDIAEGYSVSREKKESFPLTVTSAQKNPTAFYLCASMMQGAGNEKLFFGSGTQLSVL.

This clonotype was detected a few times. This rearrangement joins TRBV12-5 to TRBJ2-1, with D perhaps being TRBD1 or TRBD2 (6 bases each). Per germline, CDR1 LGHNT and CDR2 FRNRAP. The CDR3 is 13 residues long. Deletions cut 5 bases from V and 7 bases from J, with 12 bases between. The CDR3 DNA reads TGTGCTAGTGGTCACCAGGGGAGGAATGAGCAGTTCTTC. The encoded protein is CASGHQGRNEQFF.

V is TRBV3-1 and J is TRBJ2-5; 11 nucleotides agree with TRBD2. This CDR3 is built from 15 residues. Trimming took 6 bases from V and 4 from J; bases not matched to a gene: 7. Germline loops: CDR1 LGHDT, CDR2 YNNKEL (reference sequence). The CDR3 bases are TGTGCCAGCAGTTTCACTAGCGGGGGAGGAGAGACCCAGTACTTC. Its translation is CASSFTSGGGETQYF.

This clonotype was observed a handful of times. The V and J genes are TRBV4-2 and TRBJ2-7; the match to TRBD1 covers 7 bases. Germline V gene sequence: CDR1 LGHNA, CDR2 YNFKEQ. Losses at the gene ends were 4 bases for V and 2 bases for J; bases not matched to a gene: 5. This CDR3 contains 14 residues. DNA of the CDR3: TGTGCCAGCAGCCTTCCGGGACAGACCTACGAGCAGTACTTC. Protein sequence: CASSLPGQTYEQYF.

This rearrangement joins TRBV6-2 or TRBV6-3 to TRBJ1-2; D unclear. Germline assignment: CDR1 MNHEY and CDR2 SVGEGT. The CDR3 totals 14 residues. Trimming stripped 6 bases from V and 1 base from J, with 12 bases between. CDR3 bases: TGTGCCAGCAGCCGAGGCCGTCTTAACTATGGCTACACCTTC. Translation gives CASSRGRLNYGYTF.

This chain uses TRBV5-1 with TRBJ2-3; D tentatively reads TRBD1 or TRBD2 (5 bases each). The V end was cut by 0 bases, the J end by 7 bases, with 15 bases between. Germline CDR1 and CDR2: SGHRS and YFSETQ. This CDR3 contains 15 residues. This chain's CDR3 is CASSLGDPLRNTQYF. DNA of the CDR3: TGCGCCAGCAGCTTGGGGGACCCCCTCAGGAATACGCAGTATTTT.

The chain carries TRBV29-1 and TRBJ1-1; TRBD1 matches at 7 bases. Germline assignment: CDR1 SQVTM and CDR2 ANQGSEA. This CDR3 has 16 residues. V gave up 2 bases and J gave up 5 bases; unmatched junction bases: 14. CDR3 DNA: TGCAGCGTTGAAAAGGCACTCGGCAGGGGGAGTACTGAAGCTTTCTTT. It codes for CSVEKALGRGSTEAFF.

This clonotype was seen only a few times. The rearrangement uses TRBV7-3 and TRBJ2-1, with 8 bases lining up with TRBD1. J lost 3 bases, V lost 5 bases, and 6 bases had no gene match. Germline CDR1 is SGHTA and CDR2 is FQGTGA. This CDR3 region has 15 residues. DNA of the CDR3: TGTGCCAGCAGCCCTGACAGGGGACACTACAATGAGCAGTTCTTC. Protein product: CASSPDRGHYNEQFF.

The chain recombines TRBV5-1 with TRBJ2-7; weak D call: TRBD2 (5 bases). The V and J ends lost 0 bases and 3 bases respectively, with 10 bases between them. From germline, CDR1 is SGHRS and CDR2 YFSETQ. The CDR3 is 14 residues long. CDR3 coding DNA: TGCGCCAGCAGCTTGGGGAGCGGAAACTACGAGCAGTACTTC. Translation: CASSLGSGNYEQYF.

This clonotype was counted between two and nine times. This sequence joins TRBV29-1 and TRBJ2-3, with no clear D. The CDR3 length is 11 residues. The germline CDR1 and CDR2 sequences are SQVTM and ANQGSEA. V lost 4 bases and J lost 6, with 8 bases in between. The CDR3 DNA sequence: TGCAGCGTTGTCCCTCTTGATACGCAGTATTTT. The encoded protein is CSVVPLDTQYF.

The rearrangement uses TRBV6-1 and TRBJ2-2; no definite D call. Trimming left V 2 bases short and J 3 bases short, with 10 bases between. In germline, CDR1 is MNHNS, CDR2 SASEGT. The CDR3 is made up of 15 amino acids. The CDR3 nucleotides read TGTGCCAGCAGTGAAATCGGCTTGGACACCGGGGAGCTGTTTTTT. Its translation is CASSEIGLDTGELFF.

The chain employs TRBV7-2 and TRBJ2-7; the D is unclear. The CDR3 extends over 16 amino acids. Between the trimmed V and J ends, which lost 5 bases and 4 bases, there was a span of 21 bases. From germline, CDR1 is SGHTA and CDR2 FQGNSA. CDR3 in DNA: TGTGCCAGCAGCCAGATGTCCGACAAACGGTTATACGAGCAGTACTTC. Its protein is CASSQMSDKRLYEQYF.

The chain is built from TRBV14 and TRBJ2-1; a weak D match, TRBD1 (5 bases). The germline CDR1 and CDR2 sequences are SGHDN and FVKESK. This CDR3 is built from 14 residues. V lost 8 bases and J 0 bases, leaving 11 bases between the germline ends. This chain's CDR3 is CASGRQSSYNEQFF. DNA for the CDR3: TGTGCCAGCGGTAGACAGAGCTCCTACAATGAGCAGTTCTTC.